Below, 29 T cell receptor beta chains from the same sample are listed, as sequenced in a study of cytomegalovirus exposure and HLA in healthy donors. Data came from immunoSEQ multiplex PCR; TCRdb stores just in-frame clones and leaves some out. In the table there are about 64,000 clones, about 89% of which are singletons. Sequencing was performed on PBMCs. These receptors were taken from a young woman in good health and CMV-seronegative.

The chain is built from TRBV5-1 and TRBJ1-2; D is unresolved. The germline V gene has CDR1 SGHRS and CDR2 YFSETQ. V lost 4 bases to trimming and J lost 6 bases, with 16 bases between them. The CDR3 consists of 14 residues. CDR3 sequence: CASSPAPSPHGYTF. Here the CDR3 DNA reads TGCGCCAGCAGCCCCGCCCCAAGCCCCCATGGCTACACCTTC.

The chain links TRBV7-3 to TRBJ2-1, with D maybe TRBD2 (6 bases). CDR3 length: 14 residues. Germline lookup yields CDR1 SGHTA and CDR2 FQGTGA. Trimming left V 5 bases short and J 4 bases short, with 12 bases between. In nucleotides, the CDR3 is TGTGCCAGCAGCCCGGATAGCGGATACAATGAGCAGTTCTTC. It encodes CASSPDSGYNEQFF.

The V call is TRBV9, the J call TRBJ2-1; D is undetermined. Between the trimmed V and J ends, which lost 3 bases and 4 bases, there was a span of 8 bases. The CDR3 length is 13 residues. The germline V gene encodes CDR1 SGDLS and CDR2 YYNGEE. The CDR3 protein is CASSEQEYNEQFF. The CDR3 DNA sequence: TGTGCCAGCAGCGAACAAGAATACAATGAGCAGTTCTTC.

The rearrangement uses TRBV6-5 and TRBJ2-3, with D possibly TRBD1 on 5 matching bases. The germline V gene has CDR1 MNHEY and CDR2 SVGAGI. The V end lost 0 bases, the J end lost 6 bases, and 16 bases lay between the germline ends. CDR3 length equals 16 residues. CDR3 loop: CASSYSRVSYRDTQYF. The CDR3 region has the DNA TGTGCCAGCAGTTACTCGAGAGTTTCCTACAGGGATACGCAGTATTTT.

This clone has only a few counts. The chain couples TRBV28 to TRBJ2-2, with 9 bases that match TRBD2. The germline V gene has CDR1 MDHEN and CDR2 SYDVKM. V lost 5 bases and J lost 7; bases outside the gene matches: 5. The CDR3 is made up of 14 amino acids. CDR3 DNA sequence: TGTGCCAGCAGTGGGGGACTAGCCTTCGGGGAGCTGTTTTTT. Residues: CASSGGLAFGELFF.

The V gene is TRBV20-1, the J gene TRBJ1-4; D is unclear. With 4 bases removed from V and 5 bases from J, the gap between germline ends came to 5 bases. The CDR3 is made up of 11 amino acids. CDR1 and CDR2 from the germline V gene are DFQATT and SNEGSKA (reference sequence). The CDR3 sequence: CSAILNEKLFF. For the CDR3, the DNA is TGCAGTGCTATACTGAATGAAAAACTGTTTTTT.

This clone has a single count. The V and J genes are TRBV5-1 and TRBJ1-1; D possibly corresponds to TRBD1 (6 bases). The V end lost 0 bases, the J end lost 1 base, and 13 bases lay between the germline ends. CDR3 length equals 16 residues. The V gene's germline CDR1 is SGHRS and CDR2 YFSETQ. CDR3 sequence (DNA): TGCGCCAGCAGCTTGGTGTCGGACAGTCCGAACACTGAAGCTTTCTTT. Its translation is CASSLVSDSPNTEAFF.

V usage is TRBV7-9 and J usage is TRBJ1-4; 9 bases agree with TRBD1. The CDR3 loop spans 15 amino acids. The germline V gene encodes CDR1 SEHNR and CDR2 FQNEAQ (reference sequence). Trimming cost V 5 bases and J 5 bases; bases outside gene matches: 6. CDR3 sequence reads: CASSPTGTGNEKLFF. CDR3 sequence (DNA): TGTGCCAGCAGCCCGACCGGGACAGGGAATGAAAAACTGTTTTTT.

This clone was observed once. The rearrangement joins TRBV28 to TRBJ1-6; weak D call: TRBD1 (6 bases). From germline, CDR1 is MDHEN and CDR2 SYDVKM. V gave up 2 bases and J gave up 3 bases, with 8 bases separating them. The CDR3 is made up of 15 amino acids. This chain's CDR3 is CASSLQGGYNSPLHF. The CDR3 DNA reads TGTGCCAGCAGTTTACAAGGGGGCTATAATTCACCCCTCCACTTT.

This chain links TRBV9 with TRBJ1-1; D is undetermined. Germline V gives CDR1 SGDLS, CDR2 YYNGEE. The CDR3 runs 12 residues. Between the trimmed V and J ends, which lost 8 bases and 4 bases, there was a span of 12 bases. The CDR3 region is CASGESGTEAFF. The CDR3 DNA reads TGTGCCAGTGGCGAGTCGGGCACTGAAGCTTTCTTT.

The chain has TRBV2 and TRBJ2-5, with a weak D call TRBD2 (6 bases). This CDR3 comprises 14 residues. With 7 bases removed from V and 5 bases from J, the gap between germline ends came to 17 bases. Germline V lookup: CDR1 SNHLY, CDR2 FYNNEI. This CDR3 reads CASTSDGGMETQYF. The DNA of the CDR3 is TGTGCCAGCACCTCCGATGGGGGGATGGAGACCCAGTACTTC.

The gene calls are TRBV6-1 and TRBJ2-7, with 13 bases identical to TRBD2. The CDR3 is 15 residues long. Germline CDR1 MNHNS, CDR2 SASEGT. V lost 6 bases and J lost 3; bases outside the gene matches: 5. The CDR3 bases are TGTGCCAGCAGCCAGACTAGCGGGAGGCTCTACGAGCAGTACTTC. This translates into CASSQTSGRLYEQYF.

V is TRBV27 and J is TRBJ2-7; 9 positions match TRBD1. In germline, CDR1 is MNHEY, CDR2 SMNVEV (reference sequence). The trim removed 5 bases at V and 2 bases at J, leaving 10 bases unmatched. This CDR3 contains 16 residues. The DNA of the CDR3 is TGTGCCAGCAGTCCCGGGACAGGGTTGACGACCTACGAGCAGTACTTC. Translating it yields CASSPGTGLTTYEQYF.

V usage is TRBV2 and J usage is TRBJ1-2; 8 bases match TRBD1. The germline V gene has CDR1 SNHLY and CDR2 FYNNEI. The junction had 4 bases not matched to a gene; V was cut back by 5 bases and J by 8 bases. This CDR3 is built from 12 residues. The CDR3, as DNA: TGTGCCAGCAGTCGGACAGGGTCGGGCTACACCTTC. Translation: CASSRTGSGYTF.

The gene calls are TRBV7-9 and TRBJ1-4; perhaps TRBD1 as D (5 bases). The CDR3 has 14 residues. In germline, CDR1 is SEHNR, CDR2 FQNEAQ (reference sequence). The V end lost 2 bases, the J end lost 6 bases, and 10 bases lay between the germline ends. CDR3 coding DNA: TGTGCCAGCAGCTTACGGGGGGACGATGAAAAACTGTTTTTT. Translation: CASSLRGDDEKLFF.

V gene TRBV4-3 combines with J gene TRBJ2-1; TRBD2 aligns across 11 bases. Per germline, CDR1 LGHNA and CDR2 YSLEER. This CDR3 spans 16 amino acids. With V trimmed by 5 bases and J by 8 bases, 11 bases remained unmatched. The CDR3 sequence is CASSTIAGGQTYEQFF. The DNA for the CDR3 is TGCGCCAGCAGCACCATAGCGGGGGGGCAAACTTATGAGCAGTTCTTC.

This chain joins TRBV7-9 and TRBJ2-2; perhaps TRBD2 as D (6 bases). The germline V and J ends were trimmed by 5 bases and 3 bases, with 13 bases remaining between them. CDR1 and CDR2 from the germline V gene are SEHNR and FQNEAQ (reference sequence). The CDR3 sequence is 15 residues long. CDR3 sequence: CASSGTWTDTGELFF. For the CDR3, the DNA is TGTGCCAGCAGCGGGACTTGGACCGACACCGGGGAGCTGTTTTTT.

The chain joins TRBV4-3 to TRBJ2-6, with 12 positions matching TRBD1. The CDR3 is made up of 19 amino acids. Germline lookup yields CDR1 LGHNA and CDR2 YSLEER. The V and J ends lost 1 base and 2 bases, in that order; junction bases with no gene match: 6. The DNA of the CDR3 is TGCGCCAGCAGCCAAGTCCCCGGGACAGGGGGCGCTGGGGCCAACGTCCTGACTTTC. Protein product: CASSQVPGTGGAGANVLTF.

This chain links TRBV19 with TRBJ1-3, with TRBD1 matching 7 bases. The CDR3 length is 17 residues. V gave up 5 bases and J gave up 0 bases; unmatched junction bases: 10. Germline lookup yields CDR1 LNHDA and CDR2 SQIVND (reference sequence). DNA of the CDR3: TGTGCCAGTAGTGTATACGGGACAGCACTCTCTGGAAACACCATATATTTT. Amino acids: CASSVYGTALSGNTIYF.

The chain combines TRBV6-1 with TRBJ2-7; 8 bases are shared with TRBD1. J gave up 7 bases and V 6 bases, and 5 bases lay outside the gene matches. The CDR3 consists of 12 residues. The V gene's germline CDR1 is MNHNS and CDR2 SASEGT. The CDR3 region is CASSQGAGEQYF. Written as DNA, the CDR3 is TGTGCCAGCAGCCAGGGGGCGGGTGAGCAGTACTTC.

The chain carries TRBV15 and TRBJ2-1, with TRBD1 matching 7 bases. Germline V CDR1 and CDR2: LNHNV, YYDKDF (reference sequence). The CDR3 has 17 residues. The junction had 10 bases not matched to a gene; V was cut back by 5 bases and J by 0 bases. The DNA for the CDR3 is TGTGCCACCAGCGCCACAGGGGTATCACACTCCTACAATGAGCAGTTCTTC. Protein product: CATSATGVSHSYNEQFF.

The CDR3 nucleotides read TGTGCCAGCAGTCCCTTTACCTACGAGCAGTACTTC. It yields the protein CASSPFTYEQYF. The genes are TRBV28 and TRBJ2-7; D is unresolved. V lost 5 bases and J 2 bases, leaving 7 bases between the germline ends. CDR1 is MDHEN and CDR2 is SYDVKM in the germline V gene. This CDR3 region has 12 residues.

CDR3 residues: CASSQGLAGAREQFF. For the CDR3, the DNA is TGTGCCAGCAGCCAAGGACTAGCGGGAGCTCGGGAGCAGTTCTTC. The rearrangement joins TRBV5-4 to TRBJ2-1, with TRBD2 matching 13 bases. The CDR3 totals 15 residues. CDR1 and CDR2 (germline): SGHNT, YYREEE (reference sequence). The V gene end was trimmed by 4 bases and the J gene end by 10 bases; junction bases not matched to a gene: 8.

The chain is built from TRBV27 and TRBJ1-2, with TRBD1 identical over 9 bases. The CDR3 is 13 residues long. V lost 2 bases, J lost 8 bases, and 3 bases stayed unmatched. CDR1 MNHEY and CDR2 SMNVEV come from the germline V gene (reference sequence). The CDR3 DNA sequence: TGTGCCAGCAGTTTAAATACAGGGGGCGGCTACACCTTC. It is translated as CASSLNTGGGYTF.

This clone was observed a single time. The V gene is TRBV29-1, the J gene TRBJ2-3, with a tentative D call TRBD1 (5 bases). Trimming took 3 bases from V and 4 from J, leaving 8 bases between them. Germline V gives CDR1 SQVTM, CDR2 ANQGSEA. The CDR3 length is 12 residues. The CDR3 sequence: CSVDAGPDTQYF. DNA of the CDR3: TGCAGCGTTGACGCAGGGCCAGATACGCAGTATTTT.

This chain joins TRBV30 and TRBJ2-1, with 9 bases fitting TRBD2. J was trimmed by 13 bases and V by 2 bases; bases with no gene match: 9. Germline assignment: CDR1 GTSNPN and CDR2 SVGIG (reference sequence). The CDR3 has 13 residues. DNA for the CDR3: TGTGCCTGGAGTCTGGCTAGCGGGATAGGTCAGTTCTTC. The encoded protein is CAWSLASGIGQFF.

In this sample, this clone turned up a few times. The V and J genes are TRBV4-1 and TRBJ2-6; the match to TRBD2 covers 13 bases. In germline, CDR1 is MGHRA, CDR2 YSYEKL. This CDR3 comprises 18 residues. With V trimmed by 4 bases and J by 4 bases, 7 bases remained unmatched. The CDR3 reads CASSRGGLAGAGANVLTF. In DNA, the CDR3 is TGCGCCAGCAGCCGGGGTGGACTAGCGGGAGCCGGGGCCAACGTCCTGACTTTC.

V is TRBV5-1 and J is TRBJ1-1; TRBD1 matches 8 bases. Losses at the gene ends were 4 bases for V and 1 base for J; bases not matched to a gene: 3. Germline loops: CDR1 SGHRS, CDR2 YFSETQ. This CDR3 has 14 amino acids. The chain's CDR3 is CASSHRGENTEAFF. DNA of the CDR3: TGCGCCAGCAGCCACAGGGGGGAGAACACTGAAGCTTTCTTT.

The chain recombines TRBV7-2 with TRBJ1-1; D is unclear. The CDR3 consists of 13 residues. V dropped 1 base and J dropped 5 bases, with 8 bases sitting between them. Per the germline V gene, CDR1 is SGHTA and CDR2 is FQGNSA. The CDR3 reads CASSLVERTEAFF. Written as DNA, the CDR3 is TGTGCCAGCAGCTTAGTCGAGAGGACTGAAGCTTTCTTT.